This T cell receptor beta chain was captured in a study of shared clonotypes between healthy human individuals. V shed 5 bases and J 6 bases; nucleotides not matched to a gene: 14. CDR1 is SGHAT and CDR2 is FQNNGV in the germline V gene. The CDR3 consists of 17 residues. Produced via immunoSEQ multiplex PCR; TCRdb's table is partial and in-frame only. The sample holds hundreds of thousands of clones, around two thirds seen once. The TCR sequence derives from a woman aged 30 to 39 in good health. The chain joins TRBV11-2 to TRBJ2-2; 8 nucleotides line up with TRBD1. The sequencing sample was made of memory CD4+ T cells sorted from blood. The subset is: CD45RA-negative fraction. The CDR3 loop reads CASSPGQAKVSAGELFF. DNA of the CDR3: TGTGCCAGCAGCCCGGGACAGGCTAAGGTATCCGCCGGGGAGCTGTTTTTT.